This T cell receptor beta chain emerged from a study of beta chain features in type 1 diabetes. The study, taken as a whole, reports: TCRB CDR3 length was moderately but significantly reduced in all four CD4+ subsets of Type 1 diabetes patients. For cells with high TCR expression, cDNA sequencing could yield over-representation.

The J segment lost 4 bases and the V segment lost 5 bases, leaving 10 bases of the junction unmatched. The CDR3 extends over 15 amino acids. CDR1 MDHEN and CDR2 SYDVKM come from the germline V gene. Only a few counts were recorded for this clone. The target antigen is unknown. The investigators reverse transcribed all of the isolated RNA, so they sequenced expressed TCRB transcripts. Generated by immunoSEQ multiplex PCR, the TCRdb table keeps only in-frame clones and is missing some. The sample consists of about 370,000 clones, 8.5% to 10% of them appearing once. This clonotype was obtained from a man aged 30 to 39 with type 1 diabetes. This chain uses TRBV28 with TRBJ2-7, with TRBD1 identical over 8 bases. The sequencing input was central memory CD4+ T cells from blood. The CDR3 DNA reads TGTGCCAGCAGTCCGGACGGACAGGGAGGATACGAGCAGTACTTC. This translates into CASSPDGQGGYEQYF. The full variable domain, its missing parts supplied by reference TRBV28 and TRBJ2-7, is DVKVTQSSRYLVKRTGEKVFLECVQDMDHENMFWYRQDPGLGLRLIYFSYDVKMKEKGDIPEGYSVSREKKERFSLILESASTNQTSMYLCASSPDGQGGYEQYFGPGTRLTVT.